The source of this T cell receptor (beta chain) is a study of control samples from healthy donors and cancer patients. The ends lost 3 bases at V and 7 bases at J; junction bases unmatched: 9. Germline CDR1 is KGHSH and CDR2 is LQKENI. The CDR3 length is 17 residues. The assay was immunoSEQ multiplex PCR, and TCRdb's table has in-frame clones only and misses some. Altogether 90,000 or so clones are present, approximately 90% being singletons, with the ten largest covering 14%. The chain has TRBV18 and TRBJ1-6; 10 nucleotides align to TRBD1. The origin of this receptor is a woman in her sixties or seventies in good health. The source material was blood. This CDR3 is CASSPQRQGAGNSPLHF. CDR3 coding DNA: TGTGCCAGCTCACCCCAACGACAGGGGGCCGGGAATTCACCCCTCCACTTT. Full variable domain (missing parts from reference TRBV18 and TRBJ1-6): NAGVMQNPRHLVRRRGQEARLRCSPMKGHSHVYWYRQLPEEGLKFMVYLQKENIIDESGMPKERFSAEFPKEGPSILRIQQVVRGDSAAYFCASSPQRQGAGNSPLHFGNGTRLTVT.